Listed below are T cell receptor beta chains from one sample, sequenced in a study of post-analysis software for immune sequencing data. MiXCR, run by TCRdb on the PCR reads, gives a single entry per CDR3 protein. The sample holds some 890,000 distinct CDR3 sequences; roughly 58% are singletons and the top ten take about 4.8%. Sequenced input: blood. These receptors were collected from a girl aged 10-17 years with multiple sclerosis. Each CDR3 is given with its conserved first and last residue. Each record gives: clone size, D gene, J gene, V gene, CDR3 DNA, CDR3 protein. D genes are given only for firm matches. Size is stated for part of the rows, as once, few or many counts, or as a class when the clone is expanded.

>-|-|TRBJ1-2|TRBV29-1
TGCAGCGTCGGAGGGGAGCCTAACTATGGCTACACCTTC
CSVGGEPNYGYTF
>-|TRBD2|TRBJ2-7|TRBV5-1
TGCGCCAGCAGCCCCGCGCCGACTAGCGGCTACGAGCAGTACTTC
CASSPAPTSGYEQYF
>-|TRBD2|TRBJ2-7|TRBV28
TGTGCCAGCAGTCCCACTAGCGGGAGGATTTACGAGCAGTACTTC
CASSPTSGRIYEQYF
>few|-|TRBJ1-6|TRBV5-5
TGTGCCAGCAGCTTGGACGGGAATTCACCCCTCCACTTT
CASSLDGNSPLHF
>-|-|TRBJ2-1|TRBV5-6
TGTGCCAGCAGCTTGTACCGGACTTTCTACAATGAGCAGTTCTTC
CASSLYRTFYNEQFF
>few|-|TRBJ2-7|TRBV3-1
TGTGCCAGCAGCGGGCCCCTTCCGGAGCAGTACTTC
CASSGPLPEQYF
>-|TRBD1|TRBJ2-3|TRBV7-8
TGTGCCAGCAGCCCCGGGTCAGGGGGCCCAGGCACAGATACGCAGTATTTT
CASSPGSGGPGTDTQYF
>-|-|TRBJ1-2|TRBV12-3/TRBV12-4
TGTGCCAGCAGTTTGATATCGGTCGTAGGGGCAAAGGGCTACACCTTC
CASSLISVVGAKGYTF
>few|TRBD2|TRBJ2-5|TRBV6-6
TGTGCCAGCAGGGATACTAGCGGGAGCCCACTTGGGACCCAGTACTTC
CASRDTSGSPLGTQYF
>-|TRBD2|TRBJ2-7|TRBV29-1
TGCAGCGTTGCCGTGGTAGCGGGATCTCTCTACGAGCAGTACTTC
CSVAVVAGSLYEQYF
>few|TRBD1|TRBJ2-7|TRBV6-5
TGTGCCAGCAGTTACTTTGGGGACAGGGGTCGCCACGAGCAGTACTTC
CASSYFGDRGRHEQYF
>-|-|TRBJ1-1|TRBV5-1
TGCGCCAGCAGCTCCCCGGGGGGCGACACTGAAGCTTTCTTT
CASSSPGGDTEAFF
>-|-|TRBJ1-6|TRBV6-5
TGTGCCAGCAGTTACGGGCCTCCTCGGGAATCACCCCTCCACTTT
CASSYGPPRESPLHF
>-|-|TRBJ1-1|TRBV6-5
TGTGCCAGCAGTACCCGACTTGTGGGCACTGAAGCTTTCTTT
CASSTRLVGTEAFF
>-|TRBD2|TRBJ2-1|TRBV7-3
TGTGCCAGCAGTATCGAGGCAGCGGGAGAAAATGAGCAGTTCTTC
CASSIEAAGENEQFF
>-|TRBD1|TRBJ2-1|TRBV29-1
TGCAGCCTAACGACCGGGACAGCTTACAATGAGCAGTTCTTC
CSLTTGTAYNEQFF
>-|TRBD2|TRBJ2-3|TRBV10-3
TGTGCCATCGGGGGGGAGTTGAGGACAGATACGCAGTATTTT
CAIGGELRTDTQYF
>-|-|TRBJ2-7|TRBV27
TGTGCCAGCAGTTTTGGACAGTACAATGAGCAGTACTTC
CASSFGQYNEQYF
>-|-|TRBJ2-6|TRBV6-5
TGTGCCAGCAGTTACTTCCCCGGGCCTAGCTCTGGGGCCAACGTCCTGACTTTC
CASSYFPGPSSGANVLTF
>few|TRBD2|TRBJ2-5|TRBV10-3
TGTGCCATCAGTCCGGGGGCGGGGGGAAGGTCAGAGACCCAGTACTTC
CAISPGAGGRSETQYF
>-|TRBD1|TRBJ1-2|TRBV27
TGTGCCAGCGGGACAGGGGTCTATGGCTACACCTTC
CASGTGVYGYTF
>few|-|TRBJ2-7|TRBV29-1
TGCAGCGTTGGTGACTTACATAAATCCTACGAGCAGTACTTC
CSVGDLHKSYEQYF
>-|-|TRBJ1-2|TRBV25-1
TGTGCCAGCAGTGAATGGGCAGACATCAACTATGGCTACACCTTC
CASSEWADINYGYTF
>-|TRBD2|TRBJ2-5|TRBV4-2
TGTGCCAGCAGCCAGGGACTAGCGCCCATGGAGACCCAGTACTTC
CASSQGLAPMETQYF
>few|TRBD2|TRBJ2-1|TRBV12-3/TRBV12-4
TGTGCCAGCAGTTTACGGCTAGCGGGAGCGAATGAGCAGTTCTTC
CASSLRLAGANEQFF
>-|-|TRBJ2-3|TRBV7-9
TGTGCCAGCAGCATAGCGAGCCGCACAGATACGCAGTATTTT
CASSIASRTDTQYF
>-|-|TRBJ1-2|TRBV7-9
TGTGCCAGCAGCGTCAGTGGCTATGGCTACACCTTC
CASSVSGYGYTF
>few|-|TRBJ2-1|TRBV7-9
TGTGCCAGCAGCCCCCCGCTCCGCGCGGGGGAGCAGTTCTTC
CASSPPLRAGEQFF
>few|TRBD1|TRBJ1-1|TRBV29-1
TGCAGCTACGACAGGGGGCCTGGCACTGAAGCTTTCTTT
CSYDRGPGTEAFF
>-|-|TRBJ2-7|TRBV10-3
TGTGCCATCTCGACTGTTTCGTCGTCCTACGAGCAGTACTTC
CAISTVSSSYEQYF
>-|TRBD2|TRBJ2-7|TRBV25-1
TGTGCCAGCGGAAGCCTAGCGGGGGGGCAATACGAGCAGTACTTC
CASGSLAGGQYEQYF
>-|-|TRBJ2-3|TRBV6-1
TGTGCCAGCAGTGGGGCTAGAGCTACCGATACGCAGTATTTT
CASSGARATDTQYF
>few|-|TRBJ2-4|TRBV20-1
TGCAGTGCTAGCCAGGGATTTCTCCCGGGGGAGCAGTACTTC
CSASQGFLPGEQYF
>few|-|TRBJ2-3|TRBV15
TGTGCCACCAGCAGAGGGGAGGGGGCTGTGGCAGATACGCAGTATTTT
CATSRGEGAVADTQYF
>few|-|TRBJ2-5|TRBV29-1
TGCAGCGTTGGGTGGTATGAGACCCAGTACTTC
CSVGWYETQYF
>few|TRBD1|TRBJ2-7|TRBV3-1
TGTGCCAGCAGCCAACATCAGGGACAGGGGCTCGAGCAGTACTTC
CASSQHQGQGLEQYF
>-|-|TRBJ1-2|TRBV27
TGTGCCAGCAGTCCCTATAACTATGGCTACACCTTC
CASSPYNYGYTF
>few|-|TRBJ1-5|TRBV12-5
TGTGCTAGTGGTTTGACGACAGGATTCAATCAGCCCCAGCATTTT
CASGLTTGFNQPQHF
>-|-|TRBJ2-2|TRBV7-9
TGTGCCAGCAGCCCTCGCCCCACCGGGGAGCTGTTTTTT
CASSPRPTGELFF
>-|-|TRBJ1-5|TRBV6-5
TGTGCCAGCAGTCCTTATATAGGGAGCAATCAGCCCCAGCATTTT
CASSPYIGSNQPQHF
>-|TRBD2|TRBJ2-3|TRBV12-3/TRBV12-4
TGTGCCAGCAGTGGCGGGGGGCGGAATACGCAGTATTTT
CASSGGGRNTQYF
>-|TRBD2|TRBJ2-1|TRBV20-1
TGCAGTGCTAGCACAGAATCGGGGTGGGAGGGGAACTACAATGAGCAGTTCTTC
CSASTESGWEGNYNEQFF
>few|-|TRBJ2-1|TRBV5-1
TGCGCCAGCAGCCAGTCCGGGCTAGAGCAGTTCTTC
CASSQSGLEQFF
>-|TRBD2|TRBJ2-1|TRBV5-1
TGCGCCAGCAGCCCCATAGCGGGGGGGCGGATTGAGCAGTTCTTC
CASSPIAGGRIEQFF
>few|-|TRBJ2-7|TRBV7-9
TGTGCCAGCAGCTTAAACCCGCGGAGCGAGCAGTACTTC
CASSLNPRSEQYF
>few|-|TRBJ2-2|TRBV5-1
TGCGCCAGCAGCTCGGTCCCTTCCTCAGGGACCGGGGAGCTGTTTTTT
CASSSVPSSGTGELFF
>-|-|TRBJ2-5|TRBV20-1
TGCAGTGCTAAGACAGCGGGCGCAGAGACCCAGTACTTC
CSAKTAGAETQYF
>-|TRBD2|TRBJ2-1|TRBV6-8
TGTGCCAGCAGTACCCGTGGACTAGCGGGAGTAGATGGTGAGCAGTTCTTC
CASSTRGLAGVDGEQFF
>-|-|TRBJ2-5|TRBV12-3/TRBV12-4
TGTGCCAGCAGTTCCAGCGATCAAGAGACCCAGTACTTC
CASSSSDQETQYF
>-|-|TRBJ2-1|TRBV29-1
TGCAGCGGGGAGGGGGGTTTGAGCTCCTACAATGAGCAGTTCTTC
CSGEGGLSSYNEQFF
>once|-|TRBJ1-6|TRBV2
TGTGCCAGCAGGTTGGGACTCGTTGATTCACCCCTCCACTTT
CASRLGLVDSPLHF
>few|-|TRBJ2-5|TRBV6-1
TGTGCCAGCAGTGAAGACAGGGTCCAAGAGACCCAGTACTTC
CASSEDRVQETQYF
>-|-|TRBJ1-2|TRBV20-1
TGCAGTGCGAGAAAGGACAGCGGAACCTCCTATGGCTACACCTTC
CSARKDSGTSYGYTF
>-|TRBD2|TRBJ2-1|TRBV7-9
TGTGCCAGCAGCTTCGGGGGGGGAGATGAGCGGTTCTTC
CASSFGGGDERFF
>few|-|TRBJ2-7|TRBV29-1
TGCAGCGTTGAAATAAACAGCCTCTCCTACGAGCAGTACTTC
CSVEINSLSYEQYF
>-|-|TRBJ2-3|TRBV6-4
TGTGCCAGCAGTGACTCTGCCGACACAGATACGCAGTATTTT
CASSDSADTDTQYF
>-|-|TRBJ1-2|TRBV6-1
TGTGCCAGCACCAGAATCCGCTCAGGGACCTCCGCCCAGGGCTACACCTTC
CASTRIRSGTSAQGYTF